Following are 8 T cell receptor beta chains from one sample sequenced in a study of blood T cell repertoires in COVID-19. Assay used: immunoSEQ multiplex PCR; TCRdb lists only in-frame clones, some missing. The sample yields 70,000 to 85,000 clones, about 86% seen once. Material: peripheral blood. These receptors were taken from an older man with active or convalescent COVID-19.

This clone was recorded once. V usage is TRBV27 and J usage is TRBJ1-1; 7 bases are shared with TRBD1. Germline V gene lookup returns CDR1 MNHEY and CDR2 SMNVEV (reference sequence). The CDR3 length is 14 residues. The trim removed 3 bases at V and 2 bases at J, leaving 3 bases unmatched. The CDR3 DNA sequence: TGTGCCAGCAGTTTCCGGGACAGCAACACTGAAGCTTTCTTT. Translation: CASSFRDSNTEAFF.

V and J are TRBV7-2 and TRBJ2-7; D is unresolved. V lost 1 base to trimming and J lost 3 bases, with 13 bases between them. CDR1 and CDR2 (germline): SGHTA, FQGNSA. This CDR3 comprises 15 residues. The CDR3, as DNA: TGTGCCAGCAGCTTAGGGTTCGAGGTTAACTACGAGCAGTACTTC. Translating it yields CASSLGFEVNYEQYF.

The rearrangement uses TRBV18 and TRBJ1-3; maybe TRBD1 (5 bases). This CDR3 is built from 14 residues. V gave up 3 bases and J gave up 1 base, with 7 bases separating them. Germline V CDR1 and CDR2: KGHSH, LQKENI. The CDR3 DNA reads TGTGCCAGCTCACCGGGGCAATCTGGAAACACCATATATTTT. Amino acid sequence: CASSPGQSGNTIYF.

This sequence joins TRBV19 and TRBJ2-3; D is perhaps TRBD1 (7 bases). V dropped 6 bases and J dropped 0 bases, with 16 bases sitting between them. This CDR3 region has 16 residues. The germline V gene has CDR1 LNHDA and CDR2 SQIVND (reference sequence). The CDR3 reads CASRRTRGASTDTQYF. As DNA, the CDR3 is TGTGCCAGTAGACGTACCAGGGGGGCTAGCACAGATACGCAGTATTTT.

The rearrangement joins TRBV5-5 to TRBJ2-6, with 7 bases that match TRBD1. The CDR3 consists of 17 residues. Germline lookup yields CDR1 SGHKS and CDR2 YYEKEE (reference sequence). J gave up 1 base and V 0 bases, and 4 bases lay outside the gene matches. The CDR3 reads CASSLEGAASGANVLTF. The CDR3 DNA reads TGTGCCAGCAGCTTGGAGGGGGCGGCTTCTGGGGCCAACGTCCTGACTTTC.

The chain combines TRBV28 with TRBJ2-4; D is perhaps TRBD1 (6 bases). The germline CDR1 and CDR2 sequences are MDHEN and SYDVKM. V lost 8 bases to trimming and J lost 1 base, with 15 bases between them. The CDR3 length is 15 residues. CDR3 in DNA: TGTGCCAGCGGAACAACGAGGGGGGCCAAAAACATTCAGTACTTC. Translation gives CASGTTRGAKNIQYF.

This clone was detected ten times or more. The chain links TRBV10-3 to TRBJ2-7; 11 nucleotides agree with TRBD1. The CDR3 covers 16 residues. CDR1 is ENHRY and CDR2 is SYGVKD in the germline V gene. Trimming removed 5 bases from V and 4 bases from J; junction bases left unmatched: 10. The DNA for the CDR3 is TGTGCCATCAGTCCGGGACAGGGGGGGTTATATTACGAGCAGTACTTC. Translating it yields CAISPGQGGLYYEQYF.

In this sample, this clone turned up a few times. This rearrangement joins TRBV6-5 to TRBJ1-1; 8 bases agree with TRBD1. J gave up 4 bases and V 5 bases, and 6 bases lay outside the gene matches. Germline V gene lookup returns CDR1 MNHEY and CDR2 SVGAGI. The CDR3 spans 14 residues. The CDR3 nucleotides read TGTGCCAGCAGTCGCGACAGGGGACCCACTGAAGCTTTCTTT. Amino acids: CASSRDRGPTEAFF.